This TCR beta chain was profiled in a study of T-cell reconstitution after alpha-beta-depleted transplantation in children. Preparation of the TCRbeta library used unique molecular identifiers. TCRdb independently ran MiXCR on the PCR reads; one entry per CDR3 protein. The sample includes about 5,900 distinct CDR3 sequences, roughly a sixth of them seen just once. General study points: After one year, T-cell counts and TCRbeta diversity mostly came from new T cells. Some patients showed high day-60 TCRbeta diversity, which derived from surviving recipient T cells and thymic progenitors.

CDR1 is SGDLS and CDR2 is YYNGEE in the germline V gene. CDR3 length equals 15 residues. The germline V and J ends were trimmed by 4 bases and 0 bases, with 13 bases remaining between them. This clonotype was counted many times. Its antigen is not known. The chain recombines TRBV9 with TRBJ1-1; no definite D call. The sample was PBMCs, mostly from graft donor cells, taken 180 days after TCRalphabeta/CD19-depleted stem cell transplant. This TCR came from a patient aged 2-15 years who had a stem cell transplant for inherited bone marrow failure, so the T cells may come from the graft donor. The CDR3 spells CASSPSPWLNTEAFF. The CDR3 DNA is TGTGCCAGCAGCCCCAGCCCGTGGTTGAACACTGAAGCTTTCTTT.